The clone carrying this T cell receptor beta chain was picked up a small number of times. Antigen: not known. Template switching created a universal primer site, and the cDNA included unique molecular identifiers. TCRdb re-analysed the 5' RACE reads in MiXCR, keeping a single row per CDR3 protein. The table shows 570,000 or so distinct CDR3 sequences, with 7.5% to 10% occurring only once. The data derive from a study of identical twins. Study results and limitations: Possibly, invariant MAIT and iNKT cells partly confounded zero-insertion analyses.

The ends were cut back, 6 bases at V and 0 bases at J, with 12 bases in the middle. Per the germline V gene, CDR1 is MNHEY and CDR2 is SVGEGT. The CDR3 consists of 15 residues. These data were also reused for a study on yellow fever vaccine responses in identical twins. According to that study: After vaccination, twins' T cell response reportedly seemed partly convergent, partly personalized.

The TCR comes from a woman between 18 and 29 years old in good health. Sequenced: PBMCs. The rearrangement uses TRBV6-2 or TRBV6-3 and TRBJ2-1; D is unresolved. For the CDR3, the DNA is TGTGCCAGCAGCCAAGCGAGCGTCTCCTACAATGAGCAGTTCTTC. It translates to CASSQASVSYNEQFF.